Presented here are 25 T cell receptor beta chains from one specimen sequenced in a study of post-analysis software for immune sequencing data. Study outcomes and limitations: Higher frequency in patients than in controls was seen for about five TRBV segments, with TRBV5-6, TRBV5-1 and TRBV20-1 among them.

These receptors are not linked to any known antigen. Researchers reported that TCR beta cDNA libraries carried unique molecular identifiers. TCRdb independently ran MiXCR on the PCR reads; one entry per CDR3 protein. The sample holds 430,000 or so distinct CDR3 sequences; roughly 40% are singletons and the top ten take approximately 7.6%. The sample was blood. The receptor set was obtained from a girl aged 2-15 years with multiple sclerosis.

The chain has TRBV29-1 and TRBJ2-1, with 11 bases fitting TRBD2. The V gene's germline CDR1 is SQVTM and CDR2 ANQGSEA. V trimming: 7 bases; J trimming: 4 bases; junction bases outside the gene matches: 6. The CDR3 has 14 amino acids. CDR3 sequence (DNA): TGCAGCGGGGGACTAGCGGAGAAATACAATGAGCAGTTCTTC. Protein: CSGGLAEKYNEQFF.

The chain recombines TRBV5-1 with TRBJ2-1; 11 positions match TRBD1. The germline V gene encodes CDR1 SGHRS and CDR2 YFSETQ. This CDR3 region has 15 residues. V shed 4 bases, J shed 2 bases, and the junction held 2 bases outside the gene matches. The CDR3 loop is CASSVGQGAYNEQFF. Here the CDR3 DNA reads TGCGCCAGCAGCGTGGGACAGGGGGCCTACAATGAGCAGTTCTTC.

This clonotype was observed a handful of times. V usage is TRBV10-3 and J usage is TRBJ2-7, with TRBD2 matching over 13 bases. Germline loops: CDR1 ENHRY, CDR2 SYGVKD. This CDR3 region has 19 residues. V trimming: 0 bases; J trimming: 5 bases; junction bases outside the gene matches: 13. CDR3 bases: TGTGCCATCAGTGAGTCCGGCCCGATACTAGCGGGAGGGCCCCACGAGCAGTACTTC. It is translated as CAISESGPILAGGPHEQYF.

The J gene is TRBJ2-1, the V gene TRBV28, with D possibly TRBD1 on 5 matching bases. This CDR3 contains 13 residues. Per the germline V gene, CDR1 is MDHEN and CDR2 is SYDVKM. Between the trimmed V and J ends, which lost 1 base and 10 bases, there was a span of 11 bases. DNA for the CDR3: TGTGCCAGCAGTTTATCTGGGCAGGGCGAGCAGTTCTTC. Translating it yields CASSLSGQGEQFF.

Comments on this clonotype: This sequence may be a read error, since a much larger clone differs from it by one base. The chain carries TRBV29-1 and TRBJ2-3; tentative D call: TRBD1 (5 bases). The CDR3 runs 12 residues. Germline CDR1 reads SQVTM; CDR2 reads ANQGSEA. The V and J ends lost 4 bases and 4 bases respectively, with 9 bases between them. The CDR3 bases are TGCAGCGTTGTTTGGGGCGCAGATACGCAGTATTTT. As protein: CSVVWGADTQYF.

The chain joins TRBV6-2 or TRBV6-3 to TRBJ1-1; D gene ambiguous. The CDR3 contains 14 residues. Trimming pared 2 bases from V and 1 base from J, leaving 8 bases between. The V gene's germline CDR1 is MNHEY and CDR2 SVGEGT. CDR3 DNA: TGTGCCAGCAGTTACGATGCGGGGAACACTGAAGCTTTCTTT. Translation: CASSYDAGNTEAFF.

The chain employs TRBV4-1 and TRBJ2-1; tentatively, D is TRBD2 (7 bases). The germline V gene has CDR1 MGHRA and CDR2 YSYEKL. V was cut by 1 base and J by 5 bases, with 15 bases left in between. The CDR3 has 16 amino acids. The CDR3 region is CASSQARGARDNEQFF. CDR3 nucleotides: TGCGCCAGCAGCCAAGCTCGGGGGGCACGAGACAATGAGCAGTTCTTC.

Only a few counts were recorded for this clonotype. J is TRBJ2-5 and V is TRBV7-3, with no clear D. Trimming shortened V by 5 bases and J by 3 bases, and 10 bases separated the two germline ends. Germline loops: CDR1 SGHTA, CDR2 FQGTGA. The CDR3 runs 13 residues. CDR3 in DNA: TGTGCCAGCAGCCCGTCCCTTAAAGAGACCCAGTACTTC. Translation: CASSPSLKETQYF.

The CDR3 DNA reads as TGCAGTGCTAGTTTTGGTGGCAGTGGGCCCTACGAGCAGTACTTC. Its translation: CSASFGGSGPYEQYF. The chain carries TRBV20-1 and TRBJ2-7, with D unresolved. CDR3 length: 15 amino acids. V was shortened by 3 bases and J by 2 bases, with 17 bases between the two germline ends. CDR1 and CDR2 from the germline V gene are DFQATT and SNEGSKA (reference sequence).

The J gene is TRBJ2-3, the V gene TRBV12-3 or TRBV12-4, with TRBD1 identical over 7 bases. V was pared by 3 bases and J by 5 bases, with 2 bases of the junction left unmatched. There are 13 residues in the CDR3. CDR3 residues: CASSFRGLDTQYF. CDR3 coding DNA: TGTGCCAGCAGTTTCAGGGGGTTAGATACGCAGTATTTT.

To note about this clonotype: A much larger clone differs by one base, so this may be a read error. In DNA, the CDR3 is TGCAGCGCCCCTAGCGGGGGCTCCCACAATGAGCAGTTCTTC. Residues: CSAPSGGSHNEQFF. The chain is built from TRBV29-1 and TRBJ2-1; TRBD2 matches at 10 bases. Germline V gene sequence: CDR1 SQVTM, CDR2 ANQGSEA. The CDR3 runs to 14 residues.

This clonotype showed up just a few times. V and J are TRBV10-3 and TRBJ2-7; the match to TRBD1 covers 10 bases. V shed 6 bases, J shed 3 bases, and the junction held 8 bases outside the gene matches. Germline assignment: CDR1 ENHRY and CDR2 SYGVKD. The CDR3 sequence is 15 residues long. CDR3: CAISSLGQGIYEQYF. DNA for the CDR3: TGTGCCATCAGCTCACTGGGACAGGGGATCTACGAGCAGTACTTC.

This chain connects TRBV7-2 to TRBJ2-7; TRBD2 matches 9 bases. Germline values: CDR1 SGHTA, CDR2 FQGNSA. This CDR3 comprises 14 residues. J lost 3 bases, V lost 5 bases, and 5 bases had no gene match. The CDR3 nucleotides read TGTGCCAGCAGCAAAATAGCGGGAGTCTACGAGCAGTACTTC. This codes for CASSKIAGVYEQYF.

This clonotype occurred a few times. The CDR3 loop is CSAETGHNQPQHF. DNA for the CDR3: TGCAGTGCTGAGACAGGGCACAATCAGCCCCAGCATTTT. V usage is TRBV20-1 and J usage is TRBJ1-5; 7 positions match TRBD1. The CDR3 has 13 residues. With 5 bases clipped from V and 3 bases from J, the junction kept 4 bases outside the gene matches. Germline V gene sequence: CDR1 DFQATT, CDR2 SNEGSKA (reference sequence).

This CDR3 is CSVEQGSPHEQYF. DNA for the CDR3: TGCAGCGTTGAACAGGGGAGCCCCCACGAGCAGTACTTC. The chain employs TRBV29-1 and TRBJ2-7, with TRBD1 as a possible D gene (6 bases). V lost 2 bases and J 5 bases, leaving 13 bases between the germline ends. Germline V lookup: CDR1 SQVTM, CDR2 ANQGSEA. The CDR3 covers 13 residues.

This clonotype was detected a few times. This chain joins TRBV7-9 and TRBJ2-3; 9 bases are a match to TRBD2. The CDR3 length is 15 residues. Germline trimming cut 0 bases from V and 6 bases from J; bases unmatched to any gene: 4. Per the germline V gene, CDR1 is SEHNR and CDR2 is FQNEAQ (reference sequence). The CDR3 sequence: CASSLASGGWDTQYF. CDR3 coding DNA: TGTGCCAGCAGCTTAGCCAGCGGGGGGTGGGATACGCAGTATTTT.

The V gene is TRBV6-2 or TRBV6-3, the J gene TRBJ2-1; D is undetermined. This CDR3 region has 16 residues. Germline V CDR1 and CDR2: MNHEY, SVGEGT. V was shortened by 6 bases and J by 4 bases, with 19 bases between the two germline ends. CDR3 coding DNA: TGTGCCAGCAGGCCTCTGAAGGGCAGGAGATACAATGAGCAGTTCTTC. Protein product: CASRPLKGRRYNEQFF.

The chain has TRBV11-2 and TRBJ2-3, with TRBD2 matching 15 bases. Germline V gene lookup returns CDR1 SGHAT and CDR2 FQNNGV. Unmatched junction bases numbered 10, after V lost 3 bases and J lost 0 bases. This CDR3 is built from 20 residues. The DNA for the CDR3 is TGTGCCAGCAGCTTCACTCACGGGACTAGCGGGGGGACAAGCACAGATACGCAGTATTTT. This sequence encodes CASSFTHGTSGGTSTDTQYF.

This chain links TRBV7-8 with TRBJ2-1; 7 bases align to TRBD2. The V segment lost 4 bases and the J segment 4 bases; nucleotides outside the gene matches: 7. CDR1 and CDR2 (germline): SGHVS, FQNEAQ. This CDR3 contains 15 residues. The CDR3 nucleotides are TGTGCCAGCAGCTCCTCAGCGGGACTTTACAATGAGCAGTTCTTC. Translation: CASSSSAGLYNEQFF.

The sample holds a few counts of this clonotype. V gene TRBV28 combines with J gene TRBJ1-6, with D unclear. This CDR3 contains 14 residues. V was trimmed by 3 bases and J by 9 bases, leaving 12 bases between them. In germline, CDR1 is MDHEN, CDR2 SYDVKM. CDR3 DNA: TGTGCCAGCAGTTTCGGCCAGGAGGGTTCACCCCTCCACTTT. Residues: CASSFGQEGSPLHF. The full variable domain, rest sourced from reference TRBV28 and TRBJ1-6, is DVKVTQSSRYLVKRTGEKVFLECVQDMDHENMFWYRQDPGLGLRLIYFSYDVKMKEKGDIPEGYSVSREKKERFSLILESASTNQTSMYLCASSFGQEGSPLHFGNGTRLTVT.

This sequence joins TRBV4-1 and TRBJ2-7; 8 bases are a match to TRBD1. Germline V gives CDR1 MGHRA, CDR2 YSYEKL. The CDR3 sequence is 14 residues long. Unmatched junction bases numbered 9, after V lost 8 bases and J lost 3 bases. The CDR3 region is CASGPRQGNYEQYF. The CDR3 DNA is TGCGCCAGCGGCCCGAGACAGGGGAACTACGAGCAGTACTTC.

The chain carries TRBV6-5 and TRBJ2-4, with TRBD1 matching over 9 bases. The J call could be wrong; TRBJ2-7 is a better fit for the DNA end. This CDR3 contains 18 residues. The germline gives CDR1 MNHEY, CDR2 SVGAGI. This CDR3 reads CASSYQHWDRARIFEQYF. CDR3 DNA sequence: TGTGCCAGCAGTTACCAACACTGGGACAGGGCAAGAATTTTCGAGCAGTACTTC.

The chain uses TRBV4-3 and TRBJ1-2; unclear D gene. V was trimmed by 7 bases and J by 8 bases, leaving 17 bases between them. The CDR3 has 13 residues. Germline V gives CDR1 LGHNA, CDR2 YSLEER. The CDR3 loop reads CASMGDYSGGYTF. The DNA of the CDR3 is TGCGCCAGCATGGGAGATTACAGTGGGGGCTACACCTTC.

The chain employs TRBV3-1 and TRBJ2-1, with no clear D. Trimming pared 3 bases from V and 4 bases from J, leaving 7 bases between. The CDR3 length is 13 residues. Germline V CDR1 and CDR2: LGHDT, YNNKEL (reference sequence). The CDR3 coding sequence is TGTGCCAGCAGCCACGTAATATACAATGAGCAGTTCTTC. Its translation is CASSHVIYNEQFF.

J is TRBJ1-6 and V is TRBV12-3 or TRBV12-4, with 8 bases lining up with TRBD1. Germline trimming cut 7 bases from V and 6 bases from J; bases unmatched to any gene: 8. This CDR3 region has 15 residues. CDR3 protein: CASTNDGQGNSPLHF. The DNA for the CDR3 is TGTGCCAGCACCAATGATGGACAGGGTAATTCACCCCTCCACTTT.